Each of the 30 T cell receptor beta chains below was sequenced from the same sample in a study of cytomegalovirus exposure and HLA in healthy donors (dated by TCRdb to the late 2010s). The method was the immunoSEQ multiplex PCR assay. A mixture of 60 forward primers for TCR Vbeta segments and 13 reverse primers for TCR Jbeta segments was used in the multiplex PCR. TCRdb took this table from immuneACCESS and kept in-frame rearrangements with V and J called. Such tables lack part of the clones; where checked against another copy, unresolved V genes explain under half of the gap, and the rest is unexplained. The sample table records 35,000 to 50,000 clones. The ten largest clones capture approximately 3% of the sample. Sequenced material: PBMCs. These receptors were collected from a woman under 40 in good health and CMV-seropositive.

The CDR3 sequence is CSARDRAGQYF. The DNA for the CDR3 is TGCAGTGCTAGAGATAGGGCGGGACAGTACTTC. The chain recombines TRBV20-1 with TRBJ2-4; TRBD2 might be the D (6 bases). This CDR3 region has 11 residues. V lost 0 bases to trimming and J lost 13 bases, with 10 bases between them. The germline V gene encodes CDR1 DFQATT and CDR2 SNEGSKA (reference sequence).

This chain joins TRBV10-1 and TRBJ2-3; 10 nucleotides match TRBD2. The germline V gene has CDR1 WNHNN and CDR2 SYGVQD (reference sequence). With 5 bases clipped from V and 9 bases from J, the junction kept 8 bases outside the gene matches. The length of the CDR3 is 14 residues. CDR3 DNA: TGCGCCAGCAGTACAAGCGGGGGGGCCGGAACGCAGTATTTT. Its protein product is CASSTSGGAGTQYF.

The chain joins TRBV7-2 to TRBJ2-1, with unresolved D. Trimming shortened V by 3 bases and J by 7 bases, and 10 bases separated the two germline ends. Germline assignment: CDR1 SGHTA and CDR2 FQGNSA. The CDR3 has 13 residues. The CDR3: CASSFSTPNEQFF. CDR3 nucleotides: TGTGCCAGCAGCTTTTCGACTCCGAATGAGCAGTTCTTC.

J is TRBJ2-7 and V is TRBV6-5; 7 nucleotides agree with TRBD1. Germline-derived CDR1 and CDR2 are MNHEY and SVGAGI. This CDR3 has 16 amino acids. After removal of 1 base from V and 0 bases from J, the junction contained 6 bases not matched to a gene. The CDR3 DNA is TGTGCCAGCAGTTACTTATCCGGGACAGTCTCCTACGAGCAGTACTTC. Translated: CASSYLSGTVSYEQYF.

This chain links TRBV2 with TRBJ2-5, with 8 bases matching TRBD2. Germline CDR1 SNHLY, CDR2 FYNNEI. V dropped 1 base and J dropped 2; count of bases not matched to a gene: 6. This CDR3 has 16 residues. This CDR3 reads CASSEEPAGDQETQYF. The DNA for the CDR3 is TGTGCCAGCAGTGAAGAGCCAGCGGGGGATCAAGAGACCCAGTACTTC.

The CDR3 loop reads CASSLNGLAGGLPWETQYF. The CDR3 bases are TGTGCCAGCAGCTTAAACGGACTAGCGGGGGGCCTACCGTGGGAGACCCAGTACTTC. The chain is built from TRBV7-2 and TRBJ2-5, with 14 positions matching TRBD2. The CDR3 length is 19 residues. Germline CDR1 is SGHTA and CDR2 is FQGNSA. The trim removed 2 bases at V and 5 bases at J, leaving 13 bases unmatched.

This chain connects TRBV28 to TRBJ2-6; D perhaps matches TRBD1 (6 bases). CDR1 is MDHEN and CDR2 is SYDVKM in the germline V gene. V was clipped by 6 bases and J by 0 bases, with 18 bases between them. CDR3 length equals 18 residues. The CDR3 here is CASRTPGQSNSGANVLTF. The CDR3 nucleotides read TGTGCCAGCAGGACTCCGGGACAATCTAACTCTGGGGCCAACGTCCTGACTTTC.

The genes are TRBV15 and TRBJ1-5; maybe TRBD1 (6 bases). From germline, CDR1 is LNHNV and CDR2 YYDKDF (reference sequence). The CDR3 contains 18 residues. Deletions cut 3 bases from V and 0 bases from J, with 18 bases between. The CDR3 DNA is TGTGCCACCAGCAGGAGCAGGGGAGCCCTTACTAGCAATCAGCCCCAGCATTTT. Encoded protein: CATSRSRGALTSNQPQHF.

The rearrangement links TRBV11-2 to TRBJ1-2, with D maybe TRBD1 (5 bases). The CDR3 consists of 14 residues. Trimming took 8 bases from V and 5 from J, leaving 18 bases between them. Germline V gene data show CDR1 as SGHAT and CDR2 as FQNNGV. Here the CDR3 DNA reads TGTGCCAGCGGGGCGGGGTTACATCTATATGGCTACACCTTC. It is translated as CASGAGLHLYGYTF.

This chain joins TRBV6-4 and TRBJ1-6, with 7 bases matching TRBD1. Germline loops: CDR1 MRHNA, CDR2 SNTAGT. The CDR3 length is 14 residues. The V segment lost 8 bases and the J segment 7 bases; nucleotides outside the gene matches: 8. The CDR3 DNA follows: TGTGCCAGCCCTTGGACAGGACCAAATTCACCCCTCCACTTT. This gives the protein CASPWTGPNSPLHF.

V is TRBV2 and J is TRBJ1-2, with 12 bases lining up with TRBD1. The CDR3 sequence is 14 residues long. CDR1 SNHLY and CDR2 FYNNEI come from the germline V gene. J was trimmed by 8 bases and V by 6 bases; bases with no gene match: 7. Here the CDR3 reads CASSPGQGAGGYTF. The CDR3 DNA is TGTGCCAGCAGCCCGGGACAGGGGGCGGGCGGCTACACCTTC.

This chain connects TRBV10-3 to TRBJ2-5, with unresolved D. Trimming took 3 bases from V and 4 from J, leaving 6 bases between them. The CDR3 spans 12 residues. The germline V gene has CDR1 ENHRY and CDR2 SYGVKD. Here the CDR3 DNA reads TGTGCCATCAGTGAACTCCGAGAGACCCAGTACTTC. As protein: CAISELRETQYF.

The rearrangement links TRBV5-1 to TRBJ2-7; TRBD2 matches at 9 bases. CDR3 length equals 16 residues. Germline V gives CDR1 SGHRS, CDR2 YFSETQ. V lost 4 bases, J lost 2 bases, and 10 bases stayed unmatched. The CDR3 nucleotides are TGCGCCAGCAGCGCCTTACTAAGCGGGGGGACCTACGAGCAGTACTTC. It specifies CASSALLSGGTYEQYF.

The V gene is TRBV27, the J gene TRBJ1-1; no definite D call. Germline CDR1 is MNHEY and CDR2 is SMNVEV (reference sequence). The ends were cut back, 5 bases at V and 0 bases at J, with 22 bases in the middle. The CDR3 runs 18 residues. Written as DNA, the CDR3 is TGTGCCAGCAGTAAAGAAACAGACGCCTTTTTCATGAACACTGAAGCTTTCTTT. Its protein product is CASSKETDAFFMNTEAFF.

The CDR3 nucleotides are TGTGCCAGTAGTATAGCGGCCGGGGAGAATGAGCAGTTCTTC. It codes for CASSIAAGENEQFF. The genes are TRBV19 and TRBJ2-1; tentative D call: TRBD2 (5 bases). The V end lost 1 base, the J end lost 7 bases, and 11 bases lay between the germline ends. The CDR3 is made up of 14 amino acids. Germline-derived CDR1 and CDR2 are LNHDA and SQIVND (reference sequence). The entire variable domain, with the rest obtained from reference TRBV19 and TRBJ2-1, is as follows: DGGITQSPKYLFRKEGQNVTLSCEQNLNHDAMYWYRQDPGQGLRLIYYSQIVNDFQKGDIAEGYSVSREKKESFPLTVTSAQKNPTAFYLCASSIAAGENEQFFGPGTRLTVL.

J is TRBJ1-1 and V is TRBV15; D not resolved. V gave up 0 bases and J gave up 6 bases, with 8 bases separating them. Germline CDR1 LNHNV, CDR2 YYDKDF (reference sequence). The CDR3 totals 13 residues. CDR3 bases: TGTGCCACCAGCAGAGATTTGGCGGCTGAAGCTTTCTTT. Residues: CATSRDLAAEAFF.

The rearrangement uses TRBV4-1 and TRBJ1-4; D gene ambiguous. The germline V and J ends were trimmed by 3 bases and 5 bases, with 16 bases remaining between them. In germline, CDR1 is MGHRA, CDR2 YSYEKL. The CDR3 is 16 residues long. In DNA, the CDR3 is TGCGCCAGCAGCCATACCCTCACCGGAGGGAATGAAAAACTGTTTTTT. This sequence encodes CASSHTLTGGNEKLFF.

This chain links TRBV6-5 with TRBJ1-4; D is perhaps TRBD1 (5 bases). With 0 bases removed from V and 1 base from J, the gap between germline ends came to 9 bases. The CDR3 length is 16 residues. In germline, CDR1 is MNHEY, CDR2 SVGAGI. The CDR3 protein is CASSYSGGGTNEKLFF. CDR3 sequence (DNA): TGTGCCAGCAGTTACTCCGGGGGAGGAACTAATGAAAAACTGTTTTTT.

This chain connects TRBV19 to TRBJ1-1; D not resolved. V was shortened by 7 bases and J by 5 bases, with 14 bases between the two germline ends. The CDR3 sequence is 13 residues long. The germline gives CDR1 LNHDA, CDR2 SQIVND (reference sequence). The chain's CDR3 is CASISKGGTEAFF. The CDR3 region has the DNA TGTGCCAGTATTTCAAAGGGAGGGACTGAAGCTTTCTTT.

This sequence joins TRBV19 and TRBJ1-2, with 8 bases aligning to TRBD1. The CDR3 has 16 amino acids. Trimming cost V 4 bases and J 8 bases; bases outside gene matches: 15. CDR1 and CDR2 (germline): LNHDA, SQIVND (reference sequence). This chain's CDR3 is CASSTDRGRGLRGYTF. CDR3 bases: TGTGCCAGTAGTACAGACAGGGGCCGAGGTTTACGCGGCTACACCTTC. The variable domain in full, completed from reference TRBV19 and TRBJ1-2, reads DGGITQSPKYLFRKEGQNVTLSCEQNLNHDAMYWYRQDPGQGLRLIYYSQIVNDFQKGDIAEGYSVSREKKESFPLTVTSAQKNPTAFYLCASSTDRGRGLRGYTFGSGTRLTVV.

V gene TRBV4-1 combines with J gene TRBJ2-5, with TRBD2 matching over 9 bases. The end of the DNA aligns better with TRBJ2-7, so the J call may be wrong. The germline CDR1 and CDR2 sequences are MGHRA and YSYEKL. This CDR3 spans 15 amino acids. DNA of the CDR3: TGCGCCAGCAGCCAAGGACTAGCGGCCGCTTACGAGCAGTACTTC. It encodes CASSQGLAAAYEQYF.

The V gene is TRBV5-1, the J gene TRBJ2-5; unclear D gene. The CDR3 totals 12 residues. Germline V CDR1 and CDR2: SGHRS, YFSETQ. V dropped 0 bases and J dropped 5 bases, with 5 bases sitting between them. The CDR3 DNA sequence: TGCGCCAGCAGCTTGGTGTCTGAGACCCAGTACTTC. It codes for CASSLVSETQYF.

The CDR3 DNA sequence: TGCAGCGTTGAAGGTGGGGGGGGCCGAAGGTACTTC. Protein sequence: CSVEGGGGRRYF. The chain is built from TRBV29-1 and TRBJ2-7; the D gene is possibly TRBD2 (7 bases). The CDR3 consists of 12 residues. Germline-derived CDR1 and CDR2 are SQVTM and ANQGSEA. V lost 1 base, J lost 12 bases, and 16 bases lay in between.

The chain carries TRBV7-8 and TRBJ1-5; D possibly corresponds to TRBD1 (5 bases). Germline V gives CDR1 SGHVS, CDR2 FQNEAQ. V dropped 5 bases and J dropped 9 bases, with 23 bases sitting between them. The CDR3 covers 16 residues. The CDR3 reads CASSHNSRGVGSPQHF. The CDR3 DNA reads as TGTGCCAGCAGCCATAACTCAAGGGGTGTGGGTTCGCCCCAGCATTTT.

The chain recombines TRBV30 with TRBJ1-1; tentative D call: TRBD1 (6 bases). Germline V gene lookup returns CDR1 GTSNPN and CDR2 SVGIG (reference sequence). The CDR3 covers 18 residues. V lost 0 bases and J lost 1, with 21 bases in between. CDR3 DNA: TGTGCCTGGAGTGTAGGCATTATGAACAGGGCGAAGAACACTGAAGCTTTCTTT. It translates to CAWSVGIMNRAKNTEAFF.

The gene calls are TRBV6-5 and TRBJ2-2; 9 positions match TRBD2. V trimming: 5 bases; J trimming: 2 bases; junction bases outside the gene matches: 3. This CDR3 spans 15 amino acids. The germline gives CDR1 MNHEY, CDR2 SVGAGI. CDR3 in amino acids: CASSRTSANTGELFF. The CDR3 nucleotides are TGTGCCAGCAGTAGGACTAGCGCAAACACCGGGGAGCTGTTTTTT.

The rearrangement uses TRBV30 and TRBJ1-1; D unresolved. V lost 0 bases, J lost 2 bases, and 7 bases lay in between. Germline CDR1 GTSNPN, CDR2 SVGIG (reference sequence). The CDR3 is made up of 13 amino acids. The CDR3 DNA reads TGTGCCTGGAGTGTACGGGGTAACACTGAAGCTTTCTTT. This codes for CAWSVRGNTEAFF.

The rearrangement joins TRBV5-4 to TRBJ2-7, with D possibly matching TRBD1 (6 bases). Trimming stripped 4 bases from V and 2 bases from J, with 13 bases between. The CDR3 is made up of 14 amino acids. Germline CDR1 SGHNT, CDR2 YYREEE (reference sequence). CDR3 in amino acids: CASSPQGKTYEQYF. For the CDR3, the DNA is TGTGCCAGCAGCCCCCAGGGGAAAACCTACGAGCAGTACTTC.

For the CDR3, the DNA is TGTGCCACCCGTCCAGGGGGAGGCAAAAACATTCAGTACTTC. It is translated as CATRPGGGKNIQYF. The rearrangement uses TRBV6-5 and TRBJ2-4; maybe TRBD1 (7 bases). In germline, CDR1 is MNHEY, CDR2 SVGAGI. The V gene lost 10 bases and the J gene lost 3 bases, with 16 bases spanning the gap. There are 14 residues in the CDR3.

The V call is TRBV28, the J call TRBJ1-1; 7 bases fit TRBD1. V dropped 6 bases and J dropped 4; count of bases not matched to a gene: 8. The CDR3 contains 14 residues. In germline, CDR1 is MDHEN, CDR2 SYDVKM. CDR3 residues: CASRDTGVVTEAFF. The CDR3 DNA follows: TGTGCCAGCAGGGACACAGGGGTAGTCACTGAAGCTTTCTTT.